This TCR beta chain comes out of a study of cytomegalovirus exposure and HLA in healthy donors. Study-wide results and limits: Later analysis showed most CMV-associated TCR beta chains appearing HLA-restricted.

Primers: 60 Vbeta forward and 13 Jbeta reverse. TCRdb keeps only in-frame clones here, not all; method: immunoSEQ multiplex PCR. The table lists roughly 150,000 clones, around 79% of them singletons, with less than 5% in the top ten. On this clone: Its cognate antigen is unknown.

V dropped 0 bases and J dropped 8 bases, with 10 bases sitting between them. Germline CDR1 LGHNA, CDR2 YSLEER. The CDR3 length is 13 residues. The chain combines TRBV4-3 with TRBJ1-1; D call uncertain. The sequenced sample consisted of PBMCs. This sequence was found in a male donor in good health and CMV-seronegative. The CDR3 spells CASSQDRSSEAFF. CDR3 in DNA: TGCGCCAGCAGCCAAGATAGGAGTTCAGAAGCTTTCTTT.